This TCR beta chain is from a study of monozygotic twins with inflammatory bowel disease (dated by TCRdb to about 2019). With regard to the full study: In total, approximately 28 monozygotic twin pairs made up the full study: 19 Danish pairs, all IBD-discordant, plus nine German pairs, of which four were IBD-concordant and five were IBD-discordant. The search for disease-associated traits relied mainly on comparing IBD patients with their genetically identical healthy co-twins within discordant pairs. Each individual had, on average, about 151 000 unique TCRalpha sequences and 181 000 unique TCRbeta sequences available for analysis.

Points the paper makes about the study in general: Repertoire similarity did not differ between concordant and discordant twins, possibly due to limited statistical power. Distinction between different T cell subtypes could not be achieved in the analysis. IBD patients shared fewer clonotypes with other individuals than healthy twins did, most markedly in patients showing signs of disease activity. The results gave no support for a single strong signal or clonotype linked to IBD. Measured by the inverse Simpson index, TCRbeta repertoire diversity was lower in IBD patients than in their healthy co-twins. Because patients received different immunosuppressive treatments, the repertoires may have picked up extra background noise and variability between individuals.

The germline V gene supplies CDR1 MGHRA and CDR2 YSYEKL. Including the terminal cysteine and phenylalanine, the CDR3 comprises 15 residues. This entry has no DNA. A word on this clonotype: Its antigen has not been determined.

From each donor, an approximately 2.3 ml peripheral blood sample was drawn into PAXgene tubes and stored at -80 degrees C. Without T cell sorting, total RNA was isolated from whole blood using the PAXgene blood miRNA kit on an automated QIAcube. Peripheral blood from monozygotic twin pairs concordant or discordant for inflammatory bowel disease was subjected to deep TCRalpha and TCRbeta repertoire profiling with unique molecular barcoding. For every twin pair, smoking habits were documented, and each individual was categorised as a current, former or never smoker. Receptor amplification or capture employed 5' RACE. For each TCR library, approximately 3,700 ng of total RNA was used. For each sample, cDNA was synthesized in eight separate reactions using SMARTScribe reverse transcriptase. Unique molecular identifiers containing a 6-nucleotide sample barcode were introduced through template switching during cDNA synthesis. Two nested PCRs of approximately 16 and 10 cycles amplified the TCRalpha and TCRbeta cDNA, and bead purification followed each PCR. Before amplification, the cDNA was treated with uracil DNA-glycosylase and purified using the QIAquick PCR purification kit. The second PCR added Illumina TruSeq-compatible adapters along with sample-specific barcodes. TapeStation and Qubit were used to check library quality and concentration, and around 4.5 ng of each library went into the pool. The pooled libraries were sequenced with 2 x 100 bp reads and custom sequencing primers on an Illumina HiSeq2500 single-index Rapid Run. In the authors' own workflow: PCR and sequencing errors were corrected by UMI-based consensus assembly using MiGEC version 1.2.6. MiXCR version 2.1.1 was used to carry out V(D)J alignment, clonotype assembly and CDR3 extraction. Gene usage, clonotype sharing and MAIT/NKT TCR abundance were normalised by analysing the top 1000, 10 000 and 20 000 clonotypes per sample. After downsampling to 27 000 UMIs, diversity was calculated as the inverse Simpson index using the vegan R package. Paired Mann-Whitney U tests on discordant twin pairs were used, with Benjamini-Hochberg multiple-testing correction. TCRdb reprocessed the reads, and each CDR3 protein sequence is entered once, without DNA. TCRdb assigned the V and J calls; the authors' analysis was not used. This sample's table has entries for about 160,000 distinct CDR3 sequences. Of the sample, 2.4% is held by the ten largest clones.

Sequencing was performed on blood. The sequence joins TRBV4-1 to TRBJ1-4. This receptor was identified in a human donor with ulcerative colitis or Crohn's disease, or a healthy co-twin of an affected twin (not recorded which). The CDR3 in this case is CASSQESQGGEKLFF.